This T cell receptor (beta chain) came from a study of control samples from healthy donors and cancer patients. CDR3 size: 18 residues. Trimming at V came to 2 bases and at J to 4 bases, leaving 8 bases not matched to a gene. Germline-derived CDR1 and CDR2 are MNHEY and SMNVEV (reference sequence). Using immunoSEQ multiplex PCR, the repertoire was profiled, and TCRdb retains in-frame clones only, with some absent. The data hold fewer than 90,000 clones, with about 93% observed a single time. The material sequenced was blood. The chain carries TRBV27 and TRBJ1-6, with 10 bases matching TRBD1. This sequence originates from a woman in her forties in good health. The CDR3 DNA reads TGTGCCAGCAGTTTAGGAAGGCCGGGACAGGGGTATAATTCACCCCTCCACTTT. Amino acid sequence: CASSLGRPGQGYNSPLHF.